This T cell receptor (beta chain) originates from a study of CD8+ T cells in alopecia areata. The CDR3 is 14 residues long. Trimming shortened V by 1 base and J by 1 base, and 7 bases separated the two germline ends. Germline CDR1 reads SEHNR; CDR2 reads FQNEAQ (reference sequence). RNA was isolated and reverse transcribed to cDNA, the sequencing template. TCRdb's table, derived via immunoSEQ multiplex PCR, lists solely in-frame clones and lacks some. The data show 150,000 to 200,000 clones, with under 80% seen just once and about 1.3% held by the top ten. As to this clone: Its specificity is not known.

Study-wide findings and caveats: Greater clonality was observed in lesional scalp samples, especially alopecia totalis/universalis, versus normal scalp. Expanded CD8+ clones among the top 100, as well as scalp clonality, were significantly decreased by tofacitinib.

Noted treatment: oral pan-JAK inhibitor, 5-10 mg twice daily. This sequence originates from a human donor with alopecia areata. Sequencing used CD4+ T cells sorted from blood, obtained at approximately week 49, from a patient treated with tofacitinib. The chain employs TRBV7-9 and TRBJ1-1, with D uncertain. CDR3 amino acids: CASSLGSENTEAFF. CDR3 nucleotide sequence: TGTGCCAGCAGCTTAGGCAGCGAGAACACTGAAGCTTTCTTT. Supplemented by reference TRBV7-9 and TRBJ1-1, the full variable domain reads DTGVSQNPRHKITKRGQNVTFRCDPISEHNRLYWYRQTLGQGPEFLTYFQNEAQLEKSRLLSDRFSAERPKGSFSTLEIQRTEQGDSAMYLCASSLGSENTEAFFGQGTRLTVV.